These 25 T cell receptor beta chains originate from one sample sequenced in a study of blood T cell repertoires in COVID-19. Assay used: immunoSEQ multiplex PCR; TCRdb lists only in-frame clones, some missing. The sample has roughly 200,000 clones, 86% seen once. The sample comprised PBMCs or T cells enriched from blood (not recorded which). Receptors were obtained from a man in his forties with acute COVID-19.

The chain employs TRBV28 and TRBJ2-3; D may be TRBD2 (5 bases). The CDR3 loop spans 12 amino acids. V was cut by 11 bases and J by 1 base, with 10 bases left in between. CDR1 is MDHEN, CDR2 SYDVKM, per germline. The CDR3 DNA follows: TGTGCCGGCCGGACTGGCACAGATACGCAGTATTTT. It specifies CAGRTGTDTQYF.

This chain joins TRBV29-1 and TRBJ2-7; the D gene is possibly TRBD1 (6 bases). V was cut by 6 bases and J by 4 bases, with 19 bases left in between. CDR1 is SQVTM, CDR2 ANQGSEA, per germline. There are 14 residues in the CDR3. The CDR3 sequence: CSVTGTREGYEQYF. CDR3 bases: TGCAGCGTGACCGGGACAAGGGAAGGGTACGAGCAGTACTTC.

The rearrangement links TRBV3-1 (or the pseudogene TRBV3-2) to TRBJ1-1; D is unclear. CDR3 length: 15 residues. The germline CDR1 and CDR2 sequences are LGHDT and YNNKEL (reference sequence). Trimming took off 1 base at V and 1 base at J, with 10 bases between the two ends. CDR3 amino acids: CASSQGNRQNTEAFF. DNA of the CDR3: TGTGCCAGCAGCCAAGGAAACAGACAGAACACTGAAGCTTTCTTT.

In DNA, the CDR3 is TGTGCCAGCCAGAGGCGGGGGGGTGCAGATACGCAGTATTTT. Amino acids: CASQRRGGADTQYF. The J gene is TRBJ2-3, the V gene TRBV7-9, with TRBD2 matching over 9 bases. CDR3 length equals 14 residues. Germline CDR1 is SEHNR and CDR2 is FQNEAQ (reference sequence). The trim removed 8 bases at V and 4 bases at J, leaving 7 bases unmatched.

V and J are TRBV19 and TRBJ1-5; possibly TRBD1 for D (5 bases). The germline V gene has CDR1 LNHDA and CDR2 SQIVND (reference sequence). With 5 bases removed from V and 6 bases from J, the gap between germline ends came to 20 bases. This CDR3 region has 16 residues. CDR3 DNA: TGTGCCAGTAGTGCGTCTACCCCAGGGTCGCGTCAGCCCCAGCATTTT. As protein: CASSASTPGSRQPQHF.

The chain joins TRBV5-6 to TRBJ2-7; 8 bases line up with TRBD1. The trim removed 4 bases at V and 3 bases at J, leaving 6 bases unmatched. Per germline, CDR1 SGHDT and CDR2 YYEEEE. The CDR3 is 14 residues long. Written as DNA, the CDR3 is TGTGCCAGCAGCCCAGGGGGCTTTAACTACGAGCAGTACTTC. Protein sequence: CASSPGGFNYEQYF.

This clone was observed once. The chain combines TRBV2 with TRBJ2-2; 12 bases agree with TRBD2. Germline V lookup: CDR1 SNHLY, CDR2 FYNNEI. This CDR3 comprises 17 residues. Losses at the gene ends were 4 bases for V and 5 bases for J; bases not matched to a gene: 8. CDR3: CASSARTSGIGTGELFF. CDR3 in DNA: TGTGCCAGCAGTGCGAGGACTAGCGGGATCGGTACCGGGGAGCTGTTTTTT.

This clone was found a few times. The chain combines TRBV7-2 with TRBJ1-3; D not resolved. The CDR3 is 15 amino acids. Trimming left V 1 base short and J 2 bases short, with 9 bases between. Germline CDR1 is SGHTA and CDR2 is FQGNSA. In nucleotides, the CDR3 is TGTGCCAGCAGCTTAGAACGGGGAGCTGGAAACACCATATATTTT. It translates to CASSLERGAGNTIYF.

The chain has TRBV19 and TRBJ1-4; 10 nucleotides align to TRBD1. The CDR3 is made up of 16 amino acids. The V gene end was trimmed by 3 bases and the J gene end by 4 bases; junction bases not matched to a gene: 5. Germline CDR1 is LNHDA and CDR2 is SQIVND (reference sequence). The CDR3 DNA reads as TGTGCCAGTAGTATGGACAGGGGGATTATTAATGAAAAACTGTTTTTT. This sequence encodes CASSMDRGIINEKLFF.

V and J are TRBV27 and TRBJ2-7; D unclear. Germline CDR1 is MNHEY and CDR2 is SMNVEV (reference sequence). Trimming removed 8 bases from V and 5 bases from J, with 10 bases in between. CDR3 length: 11 amino acids. CDR3 sequence: CASWSEDEQYF. The CDR3 DNA reads as TGTGCCAGCTGGAGCGAGGACGAGCAGTACTTC.

For the CDR3, the DNA is TGTGCCAGCAGCCAGGCCCTCGGCCAGGGGGGAGAGACCCAGTACTTC. Protein product: CASSQALGQGGETQYF. V and J are TRBV4-2 and TRBJ2-5, with D tentatively TRBD1 (7 bases). The CDR3 sequence is 16 residues long. Germline V gene sequence: CDR1 LGHNA, CDR2 YNFKEQ. V gave up 3 bases and J gave up 4 bases, with 18 bases separating them.

The chain carries TRBV25-1 and TRBJ2-1; D possibly corresponds to TRBD2 (6 bases). CDR1 and CDR2 from the germline V gene are MGHDK and SYGVNS. Trimming stripped 2 bases from V and 6 bases from J, with 23 bases between. The CDR3 extends over 18 amino acids. The CDR3 sequence: CASSEGDLGGGFSNEQFF. The CDR3, as DNA: TGTGCCAGCAGTGAAGGGGATCTGGGGGGAGGTTTTTCCAATGAGCAGTTCTTC.

This chain joins TRBV28 and TRBJ1-2, with D hard to call. The CDR3 consists of 15 residues. V gave up 7 bases and J gave up 2 bases, with 17 bases separating them. Germline values: CDR1 MDHEN, CDR2 SYDVKM. As DNA, the CDR3 is TGTGCCAGCACCCAAGCCACGGTCCTCAACTATGGCTACACCTTC. Its protein product is CASTQATVLNYGYTF.

The V and J genes are TRBV10-3 and TRBJ2-1, with TRBD2 as a possible D gene (6 bases). V was shortened by 3 bases and J by 0 bases, with 12 bases between the two germline ends. The CDR3 is made up of 16 amino acids. Germline values: CDR1 ENHRY, CDR2 SYGVKD. The CDR3 DNA reads TGTGCCATCAGTGACGGCGGGAAGAGCTCCTACAATGAGCAGTTCTTC. It is translated as CAISDGGKSSYNEQFF.

The genes are TRBV7-9 and TRBJ2-2, with a weak D call TRBD1 (6 bases). The germline V and J ends were trimmed by 5 bases and 4 bases, with 11 bases remaining between them. Germline CDR1 is SEHNR and CDR2 is FQNEAQ (reference sequence). The CDR3 is 14 residues long. CDR3 DNA sequence: TGTGCCAGCAGCGCCGGGACACCCACCGGGGAGCTGTTTTTT. Translated: CASSAGTPTGELFF.

V is TRBV19 and J is TRBJ1-2, with TRBD1 matching over 7 bases. CDR3 length: 16 amino acids. Germline assignment: CDR1 LNHDA and CDR2 SQIVND (reference sequence). With V trimmed by 5 bases and J by 4 bases, 13 bases remained unmatched. CDR3 sequence: CASSAGDGTEIYGYTF. The CDR3 DNA sequence: TGTGCCAGTAGTGCCGGAGATGGGACAGAAATCTATGGCTACACCTTC.

CDR3 sequence: CASSRRGTGELFF. As DNA, the CDR3 is TGTGCCAGCAGTCGGAGGGGCACCGGGGAGCTGTTTTTT. The rearrangement uses TRBV7-3 and TRBJ2-2; TRBD2 is a possible D gene (6 bases). Per germline, CDR1 SGHTA and CDR2 FQGTGA. With 6 bases removed from V and 4 bases from J, the gap between germline ends came to 9 bases. The CDR3 loop spans 13 amino acids.

CDR3 in amino acids: CASRAGAGEKLFF. The CDR3 DNA sequence: TGTGCCAGCAGGGCAGGGGCAGGAGAAAAACTGTTTTTT. V gene TRBV2 combines with J gene TRBJ1-4; a possible D gene is TRBD1 (6 bases). V was shortened by 6 bases and J by 8 bases, with 13 bases between the two germline ends. From germline, CDR1 is SNHLY and CDR2 FYNNEI. CDR3 length equals 13 residues.

J is TRBJ1-5 and V is TRBV7-9, with D possibly TRBD1 on 5 matching bases. This CDR3 has 17 amino acids. V was shortened by 6 bases and J by 0 bases, with 18 bases between the two germline ends. Germline V gives CDR1 SEHNR, CDR2 FQNEAQ (reference sequence). CDR3 nucleotide sequence: TGTGCCAGCAGTGCCTGGTTCGGGCAGGGTAGCAATCAGCCCCAGCATTTT. Encoded protein: CASSAWFGQGSNQPQHF.

This clone was found a few times. This sequence joins TRBV27 and TRBJ2-1; TRBD2 is a possible D gene (6 bases). V lost 5 bases, J lost 10 bases, and 18 bases lay in between. Germline assignment: CDR1 MNHEY and CDR2 SMNVEV (reference sequence). CDR3 size: 14 residues. In DNA, the CDR3 is TGTGCCAGCAGTCCATCCCGGGGAGGTTGGGAGCAGTTCTTC. Translated, it gives CASSPSRGGWEQFF.

V is TRBV9 and J is TRBJ2-3; 10 bases line up with TRBD2. This CDR3 is built from 17 residues. Germline V lookup: CDR1 SGDLS, CDR2 YYNGEE. The trim removed 1 base at V and 6 bases at J, leaving 11 bases unmatched. CDR3 sequence reads: CASSVSGTSEGSDTQYF. The CDR3 DNA reads TGTGCCAGCAGCGTAAGTGGGACTAGCGAGGGATCCGATACGCAGTATTTT.

The J gene is TRBJ2-7, the V gene TRBV6-5, with D possibly matching TRBD1 (6 bases). Germline CDR1 MNHEY, CDR2 SVGAGI. The ends were cut back, 11 bases at V and 1 base at J, with 15 bases in the middle. The CDR3 consists of 13 residues. This CDR3 is CAGRDGTSYEQYF. The CDR3 bases are TGTGCCGGGCGCGATGGGACATCCTACGAGCAGTACTTC.

This sequence joins TRBV24-1 and TRBJ2-3; D remains ambiguous. Looked up from germline, CDR1 is KGHDR and CDR2 is SFDVKD. The V and J ends lost 5 bases and 0 bases respectively, with 14 bases between them. The CDR3 totals 16 residues. CDR3 in DNA: TGTGCCACCAGTGCCCGAACCGAACATAGCACAGATACGCAGTATTTT. Its translation: CATSARTEHSTDTQYF.

This chain links TRBV18 with TRBJ2-5; D gene unclear. V lost 2 bases and J lost 5, with 12 bases in between. The CDR3 extends over 14 amino acids. The germline gives CDR1 KGHSH, CDR2 LQKENI. The CDR3 DNA reads TGTGCCAGCTCACCAACCCAGGTTGCGGAGACCCAGTACTTC. This sequence encodes CASSPTQVAETQYF.

This clone was counted a single time. The chain carries TRBV11-3 and TRBJ2-1, with 7 bases identical to TRBD2. There are 16 residues in the CDR3. Germline trimming cut 0 bases from V and 8 bases from J; bases unmatched to any gene: 10. CDR1 is SGHNT, CDR2 YENEEA, per germline. CDR3 protein: CASSLDGREGRDEQFF. In DNA, the CDR3 is TGTGCCAGCAGCTTAGATGGGAGGGAGGGCCGAGATGAGCAGTTCTTC.